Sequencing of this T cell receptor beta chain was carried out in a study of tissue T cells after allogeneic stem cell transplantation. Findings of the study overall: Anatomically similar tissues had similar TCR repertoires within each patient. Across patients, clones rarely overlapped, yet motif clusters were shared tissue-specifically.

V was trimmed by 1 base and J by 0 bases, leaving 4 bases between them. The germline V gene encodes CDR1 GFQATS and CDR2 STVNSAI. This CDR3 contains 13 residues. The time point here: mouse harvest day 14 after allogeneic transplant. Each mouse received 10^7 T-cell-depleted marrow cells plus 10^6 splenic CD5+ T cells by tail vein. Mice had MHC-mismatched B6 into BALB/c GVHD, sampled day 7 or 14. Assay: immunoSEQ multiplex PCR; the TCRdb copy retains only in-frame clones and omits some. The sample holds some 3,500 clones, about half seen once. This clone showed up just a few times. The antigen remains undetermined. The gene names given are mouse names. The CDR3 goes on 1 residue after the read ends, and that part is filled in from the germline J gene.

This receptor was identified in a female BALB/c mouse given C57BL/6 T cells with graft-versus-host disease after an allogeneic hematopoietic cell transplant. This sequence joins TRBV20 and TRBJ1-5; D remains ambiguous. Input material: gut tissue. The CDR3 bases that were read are TGTGGTGCTAGGGCTAATAACAACCAGGCTCCGCTT. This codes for CGARANNNQAPL. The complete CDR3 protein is CGARANNNQAPLF.